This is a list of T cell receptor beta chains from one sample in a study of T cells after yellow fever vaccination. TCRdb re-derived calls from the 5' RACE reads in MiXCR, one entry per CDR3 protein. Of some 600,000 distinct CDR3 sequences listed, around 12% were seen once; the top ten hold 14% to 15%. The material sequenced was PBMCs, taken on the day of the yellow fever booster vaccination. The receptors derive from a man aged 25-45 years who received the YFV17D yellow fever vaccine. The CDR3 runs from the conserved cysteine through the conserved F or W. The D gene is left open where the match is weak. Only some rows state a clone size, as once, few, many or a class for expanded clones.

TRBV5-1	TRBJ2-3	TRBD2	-	CASSLGRSGSGTDTQYF	TGCGCCAGCAGCTTGGGCCGTAGCGGGAGCGGCACAGATACGCAGTATTTT
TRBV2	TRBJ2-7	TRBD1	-	CASHRDRSSYEQYF	TGTGCCAGCCACCGGGACAGGAGCTCCTACGAGCAGTACTTC
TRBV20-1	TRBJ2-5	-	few	CSASDHFQETQYF	TGCAGTGCTAGTGACCATTTCCAAGAGACCCAGTACTTC
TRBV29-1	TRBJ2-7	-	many	CSVGIGRPGYEQYF	TGCAGCGTGGGCATCGGACGGCCGGGATACGAGCAGTACTTC
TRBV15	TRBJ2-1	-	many	CATSRPSGPSSYNEQFF	TGTGCCACCAGCAGACCCAGCGGGCCGAGCTCCTACAATGAGCAGTTCTTC
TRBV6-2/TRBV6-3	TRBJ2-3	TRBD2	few	CASNLGLAGSSTDTQYF	TGTGCCAGCAACCTAGGACTAGCGGGTTCTAGCACAGATACGCAGTATTTT
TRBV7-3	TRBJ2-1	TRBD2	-	CASSPGGLSNEQFF	TGTGCCAGCAGCCCTGGGGGACTATCCAATGAGCAGTTCTTC
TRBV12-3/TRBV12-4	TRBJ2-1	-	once	CASSLGESHNEQFF	TGTGCCAGCAGTTTGGGTGAGTCCCACAATGAGCAGTTCTTC
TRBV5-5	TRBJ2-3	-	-	CASSLGAGSWFDTQYF	TGTGCCAGCAGCTTGGGGGCCGGATCGTGGTTCGATACGCAGTATTTT
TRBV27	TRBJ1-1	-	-	CASSVKGPTEAFF	TGTGCCAGCAGTGTGAAAGGGCCCACTGAAGCTTTCTTT
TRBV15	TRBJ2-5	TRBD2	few	CATSSPLGSGSQETQYF	TGTGCCACCAGCTCCCCCTTAGGGAGCGGGAGCCAAGAGACCCAGTACTTC
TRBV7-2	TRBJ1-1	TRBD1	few	CASSPDRGRVTEAFF	TGTGCCAGCAGCCCCGACAGGGGGCGGGTCACTGAAGCTTTCTTT
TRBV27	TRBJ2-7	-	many	CASSLAAGAYEQYF	TGTGCCAGCAGTTTAGCAGCGGGCGCCTACGAGCAGTACTTC
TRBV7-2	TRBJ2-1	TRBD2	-	CASSGASSGSWYEQFF	TGTGCCAGCAGCGGAGCCTCTAGCGGGAGCTGGTATGAGCAGTTCTTC
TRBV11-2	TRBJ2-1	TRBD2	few	CASSLGAGLAGVFSNEQFF	TGTGCCAGCAGCTTAGGGGCCGGTCTAGCGGGAGTATTTAGCAATGAGCAGTTCTTC
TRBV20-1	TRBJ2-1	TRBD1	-	CSAREDRGLGNEQFF	TGCAGTGCTAGGGAAGACAGGGGGCTGGGGAATGAGCAGTTCTTC
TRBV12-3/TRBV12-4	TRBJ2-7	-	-	CASSLRDHYEQYF	TGTGCCAGCAGTTTACGGGACCACTACGAGCAGTACTTC
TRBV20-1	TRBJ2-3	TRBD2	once	CSARKTSGRRTDTQYF	TGCAGTGCTCGAAAGACTAGCGGGAGAAGGACAGATACGCAGTATTTT
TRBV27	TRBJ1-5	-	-	CASSLRPQQPQHF	TGTGCCAGCAGTCTCCGCCCCCAGCAGCCCCAGCATTTT
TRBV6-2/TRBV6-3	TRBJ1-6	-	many	CASSYRVDVPSPLHF	TGTGCCAGCAGTTACCGGGTTGACGTACCTTCACCCCTCCACTTT
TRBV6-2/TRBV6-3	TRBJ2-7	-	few	CASNGQEGGEPYEQYF	TGTGCCAGCAACGGACAGGAGGGAGGGGAACCCTACGAGCAGTACTTC
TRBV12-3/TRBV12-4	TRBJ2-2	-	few	CASSSQGFAGELFF	TGTGCCAGCAGTTCCCAGGGGTTTGCCGGGGAGCTGTTTTTT
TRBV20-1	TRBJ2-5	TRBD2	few	CSARDPLAGAQTQYF	TGCAGTGCTAGAGATCCACTAGCGGGAGCACAGACCCAGTACTTC
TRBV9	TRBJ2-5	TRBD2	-	CASSTATSGKETQYF	TGTGCCAGCAGCACAGCGACTAGCGGGAAAGAGACCCAGTACTTC
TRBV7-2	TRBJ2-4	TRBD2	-	CASSPLTSGATKNIQYF	TGTGCCAGCAGCCCGCTGACTAGCGGGGCCACCAAAAACATTCAGTACTTC
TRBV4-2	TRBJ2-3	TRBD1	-	CASSQAGTAGTDTQYF	TGTGCCAGCAGCCAAGCCGGGACAGCGGGCACAGATACGCAGTATTTT
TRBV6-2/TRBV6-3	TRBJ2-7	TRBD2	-	CGSSFNPGTRNEQYF	TGTGGCAGCAGCTTCAACCCCGGGACTAGAAACGAGCAGTACTTC
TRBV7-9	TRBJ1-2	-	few	CASSLRASGEYGYTF	TGTGCCAGCAGCTTAAGAGCCTCAGGGGAGTATGGCTACACCTTC
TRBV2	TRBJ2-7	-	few	CASSVTSYEQYF	TGTGCCAGCAGTGTTACCTCCTACGAGCAGTACTTC
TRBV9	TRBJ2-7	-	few	CASSVAPGVGYEQYF	TGTGCCAGCAGCGTAGCTCCAGGGGTCGGCTACGAGCAGTACTTC
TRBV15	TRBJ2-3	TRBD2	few	CATRRLVAGVKDTQYF	TGTGCCACCAGGAGGTTGGTAGCGGGAGTAAAAGATACGCAGTATTTT
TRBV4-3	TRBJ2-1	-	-	CASSQDGTLRVGQFF	TGCGCCAGCAGCCAAGATGGTACCCTGCGGGTGGGGCAGTTCTTC
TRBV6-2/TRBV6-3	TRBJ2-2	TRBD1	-	CASKQTGSGTGELFF	TGTGCCAGCAAACAGACAGGGTCGGGCACCGGGGAGCTGTTTTTT
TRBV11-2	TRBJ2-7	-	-	CASSLGQGKSYEQYF	TGTGCCAGCAGCTTAGGCCAGGGGAAGTCCTACGAGCAGTACTTC
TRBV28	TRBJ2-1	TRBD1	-	CASLHWGTGPFF	TGTGCCAGCCTCCACTGGGGGACAGGGCCTTTCTTC
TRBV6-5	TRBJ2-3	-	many	CASSSRRALSGTQYF	TGTGCCAGCAGTTCGCGACGGGCACTTTCGGGTACGCAGTATTTT
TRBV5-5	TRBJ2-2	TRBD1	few	CAARGLAATGELFF	TGTGCCGCCAGGGGGCTAGCAGCAACCGGGGAGCTGTTTTTT
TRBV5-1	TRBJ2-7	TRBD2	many	CASSSGTSGNYEQYF	TGCGCCAGCAGCTCCGGGACTAGCGGAAACTACGAGCAGTACTTC
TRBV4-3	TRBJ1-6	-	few	CASSQEGKGYSPLHF	TGCGCCAGCAGCCAAGAGGGGAAGGGTTATTCACCCCTCCACTTT
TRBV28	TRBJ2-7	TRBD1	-	CASRQGLTYEQYF	TGTGCCAGCAGACAGGGGCTTACCTACGAGCAGTACTTC
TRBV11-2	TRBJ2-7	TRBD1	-	CASSPRTGRLIEQYF	TGTGCCAGCAGCCCCCGGACAGGCCGTTTGATCGAGCAGTACTTC
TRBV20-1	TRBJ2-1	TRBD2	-	CSPHTSGSYNEQFF	TGCAGTCCCCACACTAGCGGCTCCTACAATGAGCAGTTCTTC
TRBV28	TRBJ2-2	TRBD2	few	CASTPGGFPNTGELFF	TGTGCCAGCACCCCGGGGGGATTCCCGAACACCGGGGAGCTGTTTTTT
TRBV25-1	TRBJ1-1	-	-	CASSGGHMFGEAFF	TGTGCCAGCAGTGGGGGACATATGTTCGGGGAAGCTTTCTTT
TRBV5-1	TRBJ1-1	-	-	CASSSQGGDEAFF	TGCGCCAGCAGCTCCCAGGGAGGGGATGAAGCTTTCTTT
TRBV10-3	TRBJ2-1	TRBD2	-	CAISALAGVGEQFF	TGTGCCATCAGTGCCTTGGCGGGAGTAGGCGAGCAGTTCTTC
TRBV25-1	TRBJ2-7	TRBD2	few	CASGTNRGEQYF	TGTGCCAGCGGGACTAATAGAGGGGAGCAGTACTTC